This T cell receptor beta chain was documented in a study of shared clonotypes between healthy human individuals. The study ran the assay at deep level. Per the study methods: Junction-only immunoSEQ sequences carried no quality scores, so filtering differed. TCRdb's copy holds only in-frame clones and misses some; the assay was immunoSEQ multiplex PCR. V, J and clone size are taken as reported in that table, and D and trimming were inferred from the DNA itself. The sample lists approximately 2,300,000 clones, roughly 92% seen once, with 0.37% in the top ten. Study results and caveats: Relative to their counterparts shared across all four donors, non-shared clonotypes exhibited diminished generation probabilities. The study's rarefaction showed incomplete sorted-subset sequencing despite large depth.

Comments on this clone: Its antigen is not known.

Material for sequencing was naive CD4+ T cells from PBMCs. The subset was: CD45RA+ positively selected. The origin of this receptor is a man between 18 and 35 years old in good health. Some clones in this sample may be carry-over from other donors' samples.

CDR3 in DNA: TGTGCCATCAGTGAAGCACAGGGTGAAGCTTTCTTT. The encoded protein is CAISEAQGEAFF. This chain uses TRBV10-3 with TRBJ1-1; D may be TRBD1 (6 bases). Germline V gene sequence: CDR1 ENHRY, CDR2 SYGVKD. The CDR3 consists of 12 residues. Trimming stripped 3 bases from V and 7 bases from J, with 9 bases between.